The clone carrying this TCR beta chain has more than one count but fewer than ten. This record comes from a study of blood T cell repertoires in COVID-19. In the source study's methods: Researchers report that nucleated cell counts were estimated from reference gene primer amplification. Sequencing was performed with immunoSEQ multiplex PCR; in TCRdb, only in-frame clones are kept and a portion is missing. That table supplies the V and J calls and clone size; D and trimming were determined from the DNA. The data contain approximately 130,000 clones, around 85% of them singletons. The sequence was obtained from a woman aged 45-65 years who had recovered from COVID-19. The sequenced sample was peripheral blood.

The CDR3 DNA reads TGTGCCAGCAGGGTGGACAGGCAGACCAACCTCTATAGCAATCAGCCCCAGCATTTT. Translated: CASRVDRQTNLYSNQPQHF. This sequence joins TRBV11-3 and TRBJ1-5, with TRBD1 matching 7 bases. The CDR3 is made up of 19 amino acids. After removal of 6 bases from V and 0 bases from J, the junction contained 17 bases not matched to a gene. The germline gives CDR1 SGHNT, CDR2 YENEEA. The variable domain in full, with the rest retrieved from reference TRBV11-3 and TRBJ1-5, is EAGVVQSPRYKIIEKKQPVAFWCNPISGHNTLYWYLQNLGQGPELLIRYENEEAVDDSQLPKDRFSAERLKGVDSTLKIQPAELGDSAVYLCASRVDRQTNLYSNQPQHFGDGTRLSIL.